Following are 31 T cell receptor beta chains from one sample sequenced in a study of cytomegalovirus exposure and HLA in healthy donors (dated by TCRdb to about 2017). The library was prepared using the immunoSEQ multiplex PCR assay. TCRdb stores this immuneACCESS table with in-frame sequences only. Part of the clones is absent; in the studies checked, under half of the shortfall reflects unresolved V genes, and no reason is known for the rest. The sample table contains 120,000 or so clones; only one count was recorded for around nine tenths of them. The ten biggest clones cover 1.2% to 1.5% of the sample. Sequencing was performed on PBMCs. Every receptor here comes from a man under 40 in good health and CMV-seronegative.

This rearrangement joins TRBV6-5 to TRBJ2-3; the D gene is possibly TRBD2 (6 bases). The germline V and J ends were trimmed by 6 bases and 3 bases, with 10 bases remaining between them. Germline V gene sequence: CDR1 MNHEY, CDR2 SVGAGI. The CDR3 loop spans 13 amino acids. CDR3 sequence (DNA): TGTGCCAGCAGCGGGAGTGGTACAGATACGCAGTATTTT. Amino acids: CASSGSGTDTQYF.

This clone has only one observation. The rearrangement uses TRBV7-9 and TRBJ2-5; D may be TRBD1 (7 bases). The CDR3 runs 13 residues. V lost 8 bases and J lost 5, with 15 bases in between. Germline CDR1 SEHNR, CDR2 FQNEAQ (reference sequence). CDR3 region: CASAARGEETQYF. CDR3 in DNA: TGTGCCAGCGCCGCCAGGGGGGAGGAGACCCAGTACTTC.

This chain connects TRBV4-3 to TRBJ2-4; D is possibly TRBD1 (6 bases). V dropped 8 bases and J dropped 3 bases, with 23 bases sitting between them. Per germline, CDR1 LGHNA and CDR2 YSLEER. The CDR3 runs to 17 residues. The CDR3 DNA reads TGCGCCAGCTCCTTTAGCGTTCTCTCAGGGGACAAAAACATTCAGTACTTC. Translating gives CASSFSVLSGDKNIQYF.

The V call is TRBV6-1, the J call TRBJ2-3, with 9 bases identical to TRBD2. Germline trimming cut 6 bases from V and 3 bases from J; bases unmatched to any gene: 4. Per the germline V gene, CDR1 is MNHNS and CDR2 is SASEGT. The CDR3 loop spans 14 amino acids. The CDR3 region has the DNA TGTGCCAGCAGCGTAGCGGGAGTAACAGATACGCAGTATTTT. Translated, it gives CASSVAGVTDTQYF.

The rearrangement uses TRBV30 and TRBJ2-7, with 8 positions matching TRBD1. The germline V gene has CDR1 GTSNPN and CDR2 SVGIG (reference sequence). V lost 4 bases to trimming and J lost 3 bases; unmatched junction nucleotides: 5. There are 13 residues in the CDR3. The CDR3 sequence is CAWKGQDFYEQYF. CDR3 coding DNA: TGTGCCTGGAAGGGACAGGACTTCTACGAGCAGTACTTC.

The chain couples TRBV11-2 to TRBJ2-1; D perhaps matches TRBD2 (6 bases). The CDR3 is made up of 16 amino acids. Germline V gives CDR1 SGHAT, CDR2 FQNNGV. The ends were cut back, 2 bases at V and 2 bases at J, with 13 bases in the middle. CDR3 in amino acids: CASSLKAGGPYNEQFF. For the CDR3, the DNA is TGTGCCAGCAGCTTAAAAGCGGGTGGGCCCTACAATGAGCAGTTCTTC.

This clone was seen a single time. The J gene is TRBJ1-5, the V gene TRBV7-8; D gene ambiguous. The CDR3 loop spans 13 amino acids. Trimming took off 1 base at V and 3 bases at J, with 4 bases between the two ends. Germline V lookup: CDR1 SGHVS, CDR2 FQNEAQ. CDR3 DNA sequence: TGTGCCAGCAGCTTAGGGGCCAATCAGCCCCAGCATTTT. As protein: CASSLGANQPQHF.

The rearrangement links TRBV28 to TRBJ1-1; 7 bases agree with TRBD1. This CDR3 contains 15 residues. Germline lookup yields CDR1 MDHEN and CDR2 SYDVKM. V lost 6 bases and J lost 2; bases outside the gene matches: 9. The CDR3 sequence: CASSLEGGRNTEAFF. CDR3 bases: TGTGCCAGCAGCCTCGAAGGGGGCAGAAACACTGAAGCTTTCTTT.

CDR3 bases: TGCGCCAGCAGTTCTAGCGGGACGATGAAAAACATTCAGTACTTC. Protein sequence: CASSSSGTMKNIQYF. The V call is TRBV10-1, the J call TRBJ2-4; 9 bases line up with TRBD2. V shed 5 bases and J 4 bases; nucleotides not matched to a gene: 6. The germline CDR1 and CDR2 sequences are WNHNN and SYGVQD (reference sequence). The CDR3 covers 15 residues.

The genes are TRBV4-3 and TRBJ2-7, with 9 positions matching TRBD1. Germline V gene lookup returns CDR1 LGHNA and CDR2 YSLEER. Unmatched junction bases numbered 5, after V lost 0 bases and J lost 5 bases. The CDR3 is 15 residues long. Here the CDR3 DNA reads TGCGCCAGCAGCCAAGACCGGGACAGGGACCACGAGCAGTACTTC. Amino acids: CASSQDRDRDHEQYF.

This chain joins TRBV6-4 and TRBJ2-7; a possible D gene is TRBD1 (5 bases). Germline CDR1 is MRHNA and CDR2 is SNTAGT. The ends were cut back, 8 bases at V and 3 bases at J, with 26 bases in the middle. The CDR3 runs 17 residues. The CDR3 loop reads CASLPFTGQEKIYEQYF. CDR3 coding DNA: TGTGCCAGCCTCCCTTTTACAGGTCAAGAAAAGATCTACGAGCAGTACTTC.

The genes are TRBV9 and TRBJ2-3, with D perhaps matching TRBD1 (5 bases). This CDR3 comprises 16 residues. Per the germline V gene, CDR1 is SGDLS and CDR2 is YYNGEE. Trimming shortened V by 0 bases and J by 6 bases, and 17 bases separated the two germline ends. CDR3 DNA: TGTGCCAGCAGCGTAGAAGGGGTCCTGGGAACCGATACGCAGTATTTT. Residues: CASSVEGVLGTDTQYF. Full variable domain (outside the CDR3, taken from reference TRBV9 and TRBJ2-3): DSGVTQTPKHLITATGQRVTLRCSPRSGDLSVYWYQQSLDQGLQFLIQYYNGEERAKGNILERFSAQQFPDLHSELNLSSLELGDSALYFCASSVEGVLGTDTQYFGPGTRLTVL.

CDR3 region: CASSPRGRGGELFF. The CDR3 nucleotides are TGTGCCAGCAGCCCAAGGGGGCGAGGCGGGGAGCTGTTTTTT. The chain joins TRBV5-6 to TRBJ2-2, with 7 bases that match TRBD1. The germline gives CDR1 SGHDT, CDR2 YYEEEE. The trim removed 4 bases at V and 7 bases at J, leaving 7 bases unmatched. The CDR3 is 14 residues long. The full variable domain, in which reference TRBV5-6 and TRBJ2-2 provide the parts outside the CDR3, is DAGVTQSPTHLIKTRGQQVTLRCSPKSGHDTVSWYQQALGQGPQFIFQYYEEEERQRGNFPDRFSGHQFPNYSSELNVNALLLGDSALYLCASSPRGRGGELFFGEGSRLTVL.

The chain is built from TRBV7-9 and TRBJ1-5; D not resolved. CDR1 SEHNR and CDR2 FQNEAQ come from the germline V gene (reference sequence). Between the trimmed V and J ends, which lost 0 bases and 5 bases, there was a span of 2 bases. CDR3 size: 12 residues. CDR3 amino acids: CASSLADQPQHF. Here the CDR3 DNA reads TGTGCCAGCAGCTTAGCCGATCAGCCCCAGCATTTT. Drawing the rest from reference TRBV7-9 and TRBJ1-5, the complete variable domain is DTGVSQNPRHKITKRGQNVTFRCDPISEHNRLYWYRQTLGQGPEFLTYFQNEAQLEKSRLLSDRFSAERPKGSFSTLEIQRTEQGDSAMYLCASSLADQPQHFGDGTRLSIL.

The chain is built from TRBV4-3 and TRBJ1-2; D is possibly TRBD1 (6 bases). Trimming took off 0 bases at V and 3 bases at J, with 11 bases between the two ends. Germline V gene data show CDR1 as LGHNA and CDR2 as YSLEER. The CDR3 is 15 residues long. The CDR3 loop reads CASSQDMNRDYGYTF. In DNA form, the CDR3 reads TGCGCCAGCAGCCAAGATATGAACAGGGACTATGGCTACACCTTC.

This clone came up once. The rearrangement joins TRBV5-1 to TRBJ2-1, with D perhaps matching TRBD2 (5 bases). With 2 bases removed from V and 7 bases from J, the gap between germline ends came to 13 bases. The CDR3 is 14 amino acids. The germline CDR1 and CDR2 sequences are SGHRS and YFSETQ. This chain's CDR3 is CASSLDRTGNEQFF. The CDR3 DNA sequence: TGCGCCAGCAGCTTAGACCGAACGGGGAATGAGCAGTTCTTC.

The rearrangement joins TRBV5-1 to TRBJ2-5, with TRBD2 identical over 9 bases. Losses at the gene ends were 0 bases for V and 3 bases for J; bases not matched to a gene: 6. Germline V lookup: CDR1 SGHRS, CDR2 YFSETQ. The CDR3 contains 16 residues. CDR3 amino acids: CASSLGLAGREETQYF. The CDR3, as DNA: TGCGCCAGCAGCTTGGGGCTAGCGGGAAGAGAAGAGACCCAGTACTTC.

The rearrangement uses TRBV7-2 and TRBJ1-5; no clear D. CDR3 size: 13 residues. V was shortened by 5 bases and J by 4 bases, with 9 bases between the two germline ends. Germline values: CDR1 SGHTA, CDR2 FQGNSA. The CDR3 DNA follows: TGTGCCAGCAGCCGCGATATAAATCAGCCCCAGCATTTT. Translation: CASSRDINQPQHF.

The CDR3 sequence is CASQRDRGPHEQYF. The DNA for the CDR3 is TGTGCCAGCCAACGGGACAGGGGGCCCCACGAGCAGTACTTC. The chain carries TRBV2 and TRBJ2-7, with 12 bases lining up with TRBD1. CDR3 length equals 14 residues. J gave up 5 bases and V 8 bases, and 7 bases lay outside the gene matches. Germline CDR1 is SNHLY and CDR2 is FYNNEI.

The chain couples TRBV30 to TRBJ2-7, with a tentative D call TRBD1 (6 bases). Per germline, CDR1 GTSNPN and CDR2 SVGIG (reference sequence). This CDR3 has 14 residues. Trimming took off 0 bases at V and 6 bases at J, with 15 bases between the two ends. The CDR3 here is CAWSVGVGDTEQYF. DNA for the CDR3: TGTGCCTGGAGTGTGGGTGTAGGGGACACCGAGCAGTACTTC. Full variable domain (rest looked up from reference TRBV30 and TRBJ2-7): SQTIHQWPATLVQPVGSPLSLECTVEGTSNPNLYWYRQAAGRGLQLLFYSVGIGQISSEVPQNLSASRPQDRQFILSSKKLLLSDSGFYLCAWSVGVGDTEQYFGPGTRLTVT.

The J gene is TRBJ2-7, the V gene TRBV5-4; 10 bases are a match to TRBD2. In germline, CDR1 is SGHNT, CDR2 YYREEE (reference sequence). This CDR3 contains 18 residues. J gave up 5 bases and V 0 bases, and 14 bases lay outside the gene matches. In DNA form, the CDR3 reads TGTGCCAGCAGCTTGGCAGGCACTAGCGGGATTCTCTGGAACGAGCAGTACTTC. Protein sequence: CASSLAGTSGILWNEQYF.

The CDR3 spells CASSQGVRQEETQYF. As DNA, the CDR3 is TGTGCCAGCAGCCAAGGGGTTCGGCAGGAAGAGACCCAGTACTTC. V usage is TRBV14 and J usage is TRBJ2-5; D not resolved. Germline CDR1 and CDR2: SGHDN and FVKESK. Trimming took 1 base from V and 3 from J, leaving 12 bases between them. This CDR3 has 15 residues.

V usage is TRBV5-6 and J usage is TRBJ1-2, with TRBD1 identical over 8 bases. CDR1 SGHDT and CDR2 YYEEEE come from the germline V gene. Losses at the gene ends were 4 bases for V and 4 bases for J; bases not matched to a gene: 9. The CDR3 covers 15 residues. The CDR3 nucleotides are TGTGCCAGCAGCGTCAGGACAGGGTTTGGCTATGGCTACACCTTC. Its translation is CASSVRTGFGYGYTF.

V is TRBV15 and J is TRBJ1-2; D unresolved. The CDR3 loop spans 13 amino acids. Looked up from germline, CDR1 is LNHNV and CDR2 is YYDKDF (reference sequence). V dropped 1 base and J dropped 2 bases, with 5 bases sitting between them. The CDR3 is CATSRGVNYGYTF. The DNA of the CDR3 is TGTGCCACCAGCAGAGGAGTAAACTATGGCTACACCTTC.

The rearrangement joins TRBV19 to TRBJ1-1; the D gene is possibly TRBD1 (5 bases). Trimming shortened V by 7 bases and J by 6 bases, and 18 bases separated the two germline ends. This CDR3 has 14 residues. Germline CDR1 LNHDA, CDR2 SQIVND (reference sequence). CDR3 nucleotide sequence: TGTGCCAGTACTACGGCGACAGTAGCCTCTGAAGCTTTCTTT. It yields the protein CASTTATVASEAFF.

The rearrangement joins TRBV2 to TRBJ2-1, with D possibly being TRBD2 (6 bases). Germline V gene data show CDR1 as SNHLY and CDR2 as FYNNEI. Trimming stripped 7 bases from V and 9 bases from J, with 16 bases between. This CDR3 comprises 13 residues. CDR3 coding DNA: TGTGCCAGCAAGGGCGGAGGGGCATCTGAGCAGTTCTTC. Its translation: CASKGGGASEQFF.

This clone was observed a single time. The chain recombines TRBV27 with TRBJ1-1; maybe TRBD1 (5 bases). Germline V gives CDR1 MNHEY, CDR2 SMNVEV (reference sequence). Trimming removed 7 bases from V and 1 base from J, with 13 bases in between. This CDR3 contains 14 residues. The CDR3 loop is CASKFQGKNTEAFF. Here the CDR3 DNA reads TGTGCCAGCAAGTTTCAGGGTAAGAACACTGAAGCTTTCTTT.

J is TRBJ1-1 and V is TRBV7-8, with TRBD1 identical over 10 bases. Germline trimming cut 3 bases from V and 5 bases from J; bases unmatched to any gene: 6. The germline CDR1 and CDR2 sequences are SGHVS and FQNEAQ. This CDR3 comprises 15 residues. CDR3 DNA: TGTGCCAGCAGCTTCCTCCGGACAGGGGGGACTGAAGCTTTCTTT. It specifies CASSFLRTGGTEAFF.

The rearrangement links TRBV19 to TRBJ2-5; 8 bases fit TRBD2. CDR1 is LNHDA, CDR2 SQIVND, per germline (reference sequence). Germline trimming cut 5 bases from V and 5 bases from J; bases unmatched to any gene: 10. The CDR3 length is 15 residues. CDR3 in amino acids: CASSEDGRVGETQYF. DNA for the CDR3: TGTGCCAGTAGTGAAGACGGGAGGGTCGGGGAGACCCAGTACTTC.

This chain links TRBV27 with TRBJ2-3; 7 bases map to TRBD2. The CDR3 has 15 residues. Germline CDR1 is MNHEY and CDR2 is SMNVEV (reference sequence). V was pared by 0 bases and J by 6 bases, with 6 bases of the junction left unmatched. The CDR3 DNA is TGTGCCAGCAGTTTATCGTACGGGGGGAGTGATACGCAGTATTTT. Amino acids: CASSLSYGGSDTQYF.

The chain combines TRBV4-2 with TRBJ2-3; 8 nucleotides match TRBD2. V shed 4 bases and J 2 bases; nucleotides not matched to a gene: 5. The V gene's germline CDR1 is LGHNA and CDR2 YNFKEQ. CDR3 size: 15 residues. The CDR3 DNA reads TGTGCCAGCAGCCCACTAGCGGACCACACAGATACGCAGTATTTT. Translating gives CASSPLADHTDTQYF.